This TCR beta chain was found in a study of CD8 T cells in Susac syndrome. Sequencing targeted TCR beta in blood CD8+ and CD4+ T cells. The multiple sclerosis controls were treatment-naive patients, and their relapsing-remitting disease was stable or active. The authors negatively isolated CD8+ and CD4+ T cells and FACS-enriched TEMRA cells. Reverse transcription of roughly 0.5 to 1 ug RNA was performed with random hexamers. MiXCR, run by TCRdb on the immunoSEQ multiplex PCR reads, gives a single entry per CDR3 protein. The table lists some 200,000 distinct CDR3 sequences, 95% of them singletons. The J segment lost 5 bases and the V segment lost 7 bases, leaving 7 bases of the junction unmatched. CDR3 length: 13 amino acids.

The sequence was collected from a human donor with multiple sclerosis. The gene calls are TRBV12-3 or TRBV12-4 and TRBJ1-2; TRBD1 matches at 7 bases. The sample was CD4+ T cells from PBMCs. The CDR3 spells CASTIDRVYGYTF. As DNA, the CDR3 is TGTGCCAGCACCATTGACAGGGTGTATGGCTACACCTTC.